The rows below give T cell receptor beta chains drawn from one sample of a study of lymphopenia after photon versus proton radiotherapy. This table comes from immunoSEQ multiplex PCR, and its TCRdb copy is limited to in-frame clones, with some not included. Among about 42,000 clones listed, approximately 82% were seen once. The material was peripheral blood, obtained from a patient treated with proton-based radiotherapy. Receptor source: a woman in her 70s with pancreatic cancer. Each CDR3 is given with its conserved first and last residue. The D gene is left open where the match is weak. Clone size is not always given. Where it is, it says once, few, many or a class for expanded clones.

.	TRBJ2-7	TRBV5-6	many	TGTGCCAGCAGCTTGGCCTTAAGATACTGGGAGCAGTACTTC	CASSLALRYWEQYF
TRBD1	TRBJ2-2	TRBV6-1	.	TGTGCCAGCAGTGAAAGGAGACAGGGAGACACCGGGGAGCTGTTTTTT	CASSERRQGDTGELFF
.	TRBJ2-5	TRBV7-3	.	TGTGCCAGCAGCTTAGGGTATACGGAGACCCAGTACTTC	CASSLGYTETQYF
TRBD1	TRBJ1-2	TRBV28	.	TGTGCCAGCAGTACACCACAGGGGGCGCATGGCTACACCTTC	CASSTPQGAHGYTF
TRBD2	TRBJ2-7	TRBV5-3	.	TGTGCCAGAAGCTTAGGGACTAGCTCCTACGAGCAGTACTTC	CARSLGTSSYEQYF
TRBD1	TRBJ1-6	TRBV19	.	TGTGCCAGTAGTGGGACAGGGGGCCGAAATTCACCCCTCCACTTT	CASSGTGGRNSPLHF
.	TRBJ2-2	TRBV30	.	TGTGCCTGGATGGGGGATCACACCGGGGAGCTGTTTTTT	CAWMGDHTGELFF
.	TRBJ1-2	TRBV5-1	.	TGCGCCAGCAGCTTGTCGACAGTAAACTATGGCTACACCTTC	CASSLSTVNYGYTF
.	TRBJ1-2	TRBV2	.	TGTGCCAGCAGTGCCTCTCTACAGGGTACCCTCTATGGCTACACCTTC	CASSASLQGTLYGYTF
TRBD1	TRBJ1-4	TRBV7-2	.	TGTGCCAGCAGCGCAAGAAAACTGGGACAGGGGAACGAAAAACTGTTTTTT	CASSARKLGQGNEKLFF
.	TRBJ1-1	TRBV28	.	TGTGCCAGCAAAAGGGTGGGGGACGCTTTCTTT	CASKRVGDAFF
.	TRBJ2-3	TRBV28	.	TGTGCCAGCAGTGGCCTGGGGACGGACAAGGTGATGACAGATACGCAGTATTTT	CASSGLGTDKVMTDTQYF
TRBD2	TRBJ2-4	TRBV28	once	TGTGCCAGCAGTGCGGTCCATGGCGGGAGGGAGGCGTACATTCAGTACTTC	CASSAVHGGREAYIQYF
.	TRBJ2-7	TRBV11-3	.	TGTGCCAGCAAGCTTAGGTCAGGGATGAATGTCTACGAGCAGTACTTC	CASKLRSGMNVYEQYF
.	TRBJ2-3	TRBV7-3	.	TGTGCCAGCAGCTTAAGGTTTGGCGGGGCTAGCACAGATACGCAGTATTTT	CASSLRFGGASTDTQYF
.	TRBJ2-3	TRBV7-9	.	TGTGCCAGCAGCTTAGATCTGACTAGTCCTGATACGCAGTATTTT	CASSLDLTSPDTQYF
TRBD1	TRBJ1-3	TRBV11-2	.	TGTGCCAGCAGCCGGACAGGGGGTCAGAACACCATATATTTT	CASSRTGGQNTIYF
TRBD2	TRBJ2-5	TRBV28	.	TGTGCCAGCAGCCCATGGGGGGGACTAGCGGGAGGGGACCAAGAGACCCAGTACTTC	CASSPWGGLAGGDQETQYF
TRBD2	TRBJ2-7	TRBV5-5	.	TGTGCCACCGGACTAGCGGGACCCTACGAGCAGTACTTC	CATGLAGPYEQYF
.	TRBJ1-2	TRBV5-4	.	TGTGCCAGCAGCTTGGGTGGGGCGGATGGCTACACCTTC	CASSLGGADGYTF
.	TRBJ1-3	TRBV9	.	TGTGCCAGCAGCGTGGGCGGAGCAGAGACTGGAAACACCATATATTTT	CASSVGGAETGNTIYF
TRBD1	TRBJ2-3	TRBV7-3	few	TGTGCCAGCACCTCAGGGGGAAGCACAGATACGCAGTATTTT	CASTSGGSTDTQYF
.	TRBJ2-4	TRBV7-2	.	TGTGCCAGCGGTTGGTACGGATTAGCCAAAAACATTCAGTACTTC	CASGWYGLAKNIQYF
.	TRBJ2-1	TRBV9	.	TGTGCCAGCAGCGTAGGTAGCCCCGCCCCAGAGCAGTTCTTC	CASSVGSPAPEQFF
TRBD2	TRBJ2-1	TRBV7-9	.	TGTGCCAGCAGCCCCGGGACTAGCGGGACAGGCAATGAGCAGTTCTTC	CASSPGTSGTGNEQFF
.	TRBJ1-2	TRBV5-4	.	TGTGCCAGCAGCGGAGACAATAACTATGGCTACACCTTC	CASSGDNNYGYTF
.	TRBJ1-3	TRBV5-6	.	TGTGCCAGCAGCTTGGTGCCAGGGCCTGGAAACACCATATATTTT	CASSLVPGPGNTIYF
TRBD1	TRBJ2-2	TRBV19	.	TGTGCCAGTAGTTTAAAGGGACAGGGAGGTGCGGGGGAGCTGTTTTTT	CASSLKGQGGAGELFF
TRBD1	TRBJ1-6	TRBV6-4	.	TGTGCCAGCAGCCAGGACAGGGGCGATAATTCACCCCTCCACTTT	CASSQDRGDNSPLHF
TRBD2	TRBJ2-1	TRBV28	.	TGTGCCAGCAGTTTATCCTATCTTAACAGGGTCACAAGCGGGAGGGGTGTCAATGAGCAGTTCTTC	CASSLSYLNRVTSGRGVNEQFF
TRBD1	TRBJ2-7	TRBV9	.	TGTGCCAGCAGCGTAGCCGGGACAGGGGGGGACGAGCAGTACTTC	CASSVAGTGGDEQYF
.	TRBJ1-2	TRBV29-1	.	TGCAGCGTTGAAGGGGACAAAAATGGCTACACCTTC	CSVEGDKNGYTF
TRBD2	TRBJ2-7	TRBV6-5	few	TGTGCCAGCAGTGCAGGGACTACTATGGAGCAGTACTTC	CASSAGTTMEQYF
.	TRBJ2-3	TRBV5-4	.	TGTGCCAGCAGCTTGGTGGGCGGATCGAGCACAGATACGCAGTATTTT	CASSLVGGSSTDTQYF
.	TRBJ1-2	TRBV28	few	TGTGCCAGCAGCCCAATAAATAACTATGGCTACACCTTC	CASSPINNYGYTF
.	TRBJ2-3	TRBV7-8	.	TGTGCCAGCAGCTTAGCTAAGCGGGTCAGCACAGATACGCAGTATTTT	CASSLAKRVSTDTQYF
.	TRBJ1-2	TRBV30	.	TGTGCCTGGGAAGGTTACGGCTACACCTTC	CAWEGYGYTF
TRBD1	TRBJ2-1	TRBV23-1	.	TGCGCCAGCAGTCAAAAACAGGGGGCGAACGTCGATGAGCAGTTCTTC	CASSQKQGANVDEQFF
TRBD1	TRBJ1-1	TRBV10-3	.	TGTGCCATTAGGGGACAGTTAAACACTGAAGCTTTCTTT	CAIRGQLNTEAFF
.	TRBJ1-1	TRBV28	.	TGTGCCAGCAGTTTAGTACAAGGGCAGGGGCTCACTGAAGCTTTCTTT	CASSLVQGQGLTEAFF
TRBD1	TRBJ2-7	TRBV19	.	TGTGCCACCGAATCGGGACAGGGGTCCTACGAGCAGTACTTC	CATESGQGSYEQYF
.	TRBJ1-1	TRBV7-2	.	TGTGCCAGCAGCTTAAGGGGTGCCGCTGAAGCTTTCTTT	CASSLRGAAEAFF
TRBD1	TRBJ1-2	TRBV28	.	TGTGCCAGCAGTCCAGGACAGGGGGTCTATGGCTACACCTTC	CASSPGQGVYGYTF
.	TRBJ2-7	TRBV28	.	TGTGCCAGCAGTTTGATAAAATCAGCCTACGAGCAGTACTTC	CASSLIKSAYEQYF
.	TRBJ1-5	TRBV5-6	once	TGTGCCAGCAGCCCGACAGGATTCAATCAGCCCCAGCATTTT	CASSPTGFNQPQHF
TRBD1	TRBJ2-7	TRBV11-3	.	TGTGCCAGCATGCGGGACAGGGTCTCCGAGCAGTACTTC	CASMRDRVSEQYF
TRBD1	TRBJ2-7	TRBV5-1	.	TGCGCCAGCAGCTCGCAGGGGACAGGATCCTACGAGCAGTACTTC	CASSSQGTGSYEQYF